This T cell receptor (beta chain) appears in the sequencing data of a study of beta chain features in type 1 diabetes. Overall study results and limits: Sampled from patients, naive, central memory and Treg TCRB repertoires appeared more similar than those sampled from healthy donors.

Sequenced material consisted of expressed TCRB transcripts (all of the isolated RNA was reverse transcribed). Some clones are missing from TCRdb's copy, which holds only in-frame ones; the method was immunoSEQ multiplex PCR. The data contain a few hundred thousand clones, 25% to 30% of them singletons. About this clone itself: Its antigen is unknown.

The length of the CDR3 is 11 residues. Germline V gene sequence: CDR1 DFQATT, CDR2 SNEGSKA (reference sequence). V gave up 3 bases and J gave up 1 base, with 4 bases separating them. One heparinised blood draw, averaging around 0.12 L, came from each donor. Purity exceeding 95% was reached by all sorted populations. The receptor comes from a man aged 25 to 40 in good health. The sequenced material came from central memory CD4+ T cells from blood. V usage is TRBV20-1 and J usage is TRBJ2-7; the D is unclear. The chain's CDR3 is CSASPSYEQYF. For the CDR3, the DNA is TGCAGTGCTAGTCCGTCCTACGAGCAGTACTTC.